A selection of T cell receptor beta chains follows, all from one sample in a study of T cell responses to AZD1222 COVID-19 vaccine. The method was immunoSEQ multiplex PCR; TCRdb's version includes in-frame clones alone and lacks a portion of them. The sample has 120,000 to 150,000 clones, around 83% seen once. Sequencing was performed on peripheral blood, taken on day 0 of MenACWY control vaccination. These receptors all stem from an adult in good health. Both conserved end residues are part of each CDR3. The order of the fields is J gene, clone size, V gene, CDR3 protein. Not all rows give a size; the values are once, few, many and, for expanded clones, a class.

TRBJ2-3,NA,TRBV3-1/TRBV3-2,CASSHHSGGAGDTQYF
TRBJ1-1,few,TRBV2,CASRARDGQNTEAFF
TRBJ2-1,few,TRBV18,CASSPRQGSSYNEQFF
TRBJ2-1,NA,TRBV12-3/TRBV12-4,CASSGLAYNEQFF
TRBJ2-5,NA,TRBV7-2,CASSSIDRGASQETQYF
TRBJ1-1,NA,TRBV5-1,CASGPMGWGTEAFF
TRBJ1-2,NA,TRBV6-5,CASRSLLRTEYGYTF
TRBJ1-2,once,TRBV6-6,CASSYGSGHENYGYTF
TRBJ1-1,NA,TRBV5-1,CASSFRGKDTEAFF
TRBJ1-5,NA,TRBV28,CASSAQTGGVQPQHF
TRBJ2-7,NA,TRBV14,CASSQESGVSYEQYF
TRBJ1-2,NA,TRBV18,CASSPPGDRYGYTF
TRBJ1-2,NA,TRBV4-2,CASSQDRPGARGYTF